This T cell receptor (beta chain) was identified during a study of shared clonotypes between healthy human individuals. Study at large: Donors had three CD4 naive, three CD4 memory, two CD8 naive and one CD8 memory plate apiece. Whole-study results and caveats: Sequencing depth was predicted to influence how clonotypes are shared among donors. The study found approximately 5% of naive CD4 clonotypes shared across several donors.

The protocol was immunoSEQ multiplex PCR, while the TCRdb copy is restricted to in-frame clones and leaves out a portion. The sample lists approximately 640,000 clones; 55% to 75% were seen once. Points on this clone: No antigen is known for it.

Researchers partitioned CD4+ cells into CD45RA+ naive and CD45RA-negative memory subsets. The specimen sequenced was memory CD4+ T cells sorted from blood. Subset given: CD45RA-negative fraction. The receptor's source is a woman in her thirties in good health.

The CDR3 region has the DNA TGTGCCAGCAGCTTAGCCTTAGCGGGAGGGGCCTACGAGCAGTACTTC. Its translation is CASSLALAGGAYEQYF. This chain links TRBV7-9 with TRBJ2-7; 11 nucleotides match TRBD2. With 0 bases clipped from V and 2 bases from J, the junction kept 3 bases outside the gene matches. Germline V gene sequence: CDR1 SEHNR, CDR2 FQNEAQ (reference sequence). This CDR3 contains 16 residues.